These 18 T cell receptor beta chains came from one sample sequenced in a study of T-cell memory formation after mild COVID-19. TCRdb reanalysed the 5' RACE reads using MiXCR and keeps one entry per CDR3 protein. The top ten clones hold around 12% of a sample with about 160,000 distinct CDR3 sequences, 25% to 40% of them seen once. Input material: PBMCs or a T cell subset sorted from them (not recorded which). The receptor set was obtained from an adult woman who had mild COVID-19 (a few samples of this study predate the infection). Cell type and time point are not known.

The rearrangement uses TRBV7-3 and TRBJ1-1; D ambiguous. The CDR3 totals 16 residues. Germline CDR1 is SGHTA and CDR2 is FQGTGA. The V end was cut by 1 base, the J end by 1 base, with 13 bases between. Written as DNA, the CDR3 is TGTGCCAGCAGCTTAATTGGCGGACGGAGGAACACTGAAGCTTTCTTT. This gives the protein CASSLIGGRRNTEAFF.

The genes are TRBV5-1 and TRBJ1-3; 8 nucleotides line up with TRBD1. CDR1 SGHRS and CDR2 YFSETQ come from the germline V gene. The ends lost 3 bases at V and 0 bases at J; junction bases unmatched: 8. The CDR3 is made up of 17 amino acids. DNA of the CDR3: TGCGCCAGCAGCTGGATTTCCGGGACAGGCTCTGGAAACACCATATATTTT. Protein sequence: CASSWISGTGSGNTIYF. The variable domain in full, with the rest retrieved from reference TRBV5-1 and TRBJ1-3, is KAGVTQTPRYLIKTRGQQVTLSCSPISGHRSVSWYQQTPGQGLQFLFEYFSETQRNKGNFPGRFSGRQFSNSRSEMNVSTLELGDSALYLCASSWISGTGSGNTIYFGEGSWLTVV.

This clonotype has only one observation. The chain combines TRBV9 with TRBJ2-5; D ambiguous. The CDR3 sequence is 12 residues long. Germline loops: CDR1 SGDLS, CDR2 YYNGEE. V was clipped by 3 bases and J by 1 base, with 4 bases between them. CDR3 sequence reads: CASSGPQETQYF. The CDR3 DNA reads TGTGCCAGCAGCGGTCCCCAAGAGACCCAGTACTTC.

A few counts support this clonotype. The V and J genes are TRBV29-1 and TRBJ2-7; TRBD2 matches 9 bases. Losses at the gene ends were 5 bases for V and 3 bases for J; bases not matched to a gene: 5. This CDR3 has 13 amino acids. Germline loops: CDR1 SQVTM, CDR2 ANQGSEA. CDR3 sequence reads: CSVRTSEDYEQYF. For the CDR3, the DNA is TGCAGCGTTAGGACTAGCGAGGACTACGAGCAGTACTTC.

The V and J genes are TRBV11-3 and TRBJ2-3; tentative D call: TRBD2 (6 bases). Germline lookup yields CDR1 SGHNT and CDR2 YENEEA. This CDR3 contains 16 residues. V gave up 1 base and J gave up 2 bases, with 13 bases separating them. DNA of the CDR3: TGTGCCAGCAGCTTAGGAGGAGGGAGTAACACAGATACGCAGTATTTT. This codes for CASSLGGGSNTDTQYF.

The chain has TRBV9 and TRBJ1-4; 7 positions agree with TRBD1. With 0 bases clipped from V and 4 bases from J, the junction kept 3 bases outside the gene matches. Per the germline V gene, CDR1 is SGDLS and CDR2 is YYNGEE. The CDR3 spans 15 residues. CDR3 sequence (DNA): TGTGCCAGCAGCGTAGATGGGACAGATAATGAAAAACTGTTTTTT. Its protein product is CASSVDGTDNEKLFF.

This clonotype has only a few counts. V is TRBV4-1 and J is TRBJ2-1, with D perhaps TRBD2 (6 bases). This CDR3 spans 15 amino acids. The germline V gene encodes CDR1 MGHRA and CDR2 YSYEKL. Trimming stripped 0 bases from V and 2 bases from J, with 8 bases between. Here the CDR3 DNA reads TGCGCCAGCAGCCAAGATGGCGGGACCTACAATGAGCAGTTCTTC. It encodes CASSQDGGTYNEQFF.

This clonotype was picked up a small number of times. The rearrangement joins TRBV2 to TRBJ1-1; D might be TRBD1 (5 bases). Trimming removed 2 bases from V and 7 bases from J, with 17 bases in between. Germline loops: CDR1 SNHLY, CDR2 FYNNEI. The CDR3 has 15 residues. The chain's CDR3 is CASSELTSGTDEAFF. CDR3 coding DNA: TGTGCCAGCAGTGAATTGACATCCGGGACCGATGAAGCTTTCTTT.

There are many counts of this clonotype. V and J are TRBV5-4 and TRBJ2-2, with a tentative D call TRBD2 (6 bases). Between the trimmed V and J ends, which lost 0 bases and 5 bases, there was a span of 11 bases. The length of the CDR3 is 15 residues. Germline assignment: CDR1 SGHNT and CDR2 YYREEE (reference sequence). DNA for the CDR3: TGTGCCAGCAGCTTGGGCCGGGAGTGGACCGGGGAGCTGTTTTTT. It is translated as CASSLGREWTGELFF.

This clonotype occurred a few times. The gene calls are TRBV6-2 or TRBV6-3 and TRBJ1-6; D remains ambiguous. V lost 5 bases, J lost 7 bases, and 12 bases lay in between. This CDR3 comprises 14 residues. Germline V gives CDR1 MNHEY, CDR2 SVGEGT. The CDR3 loop is CASSALPHNSPLHF. The CDR3 coding sequence is TGTGCCAGCAGTGCGTTGCCACACAATTCACCCCTCCACTTT.

V gene TRBV19 combines with J gene TRBJ1-5; D uncertain. Germline CDR1 LNHDA, CDR2 SQIVND (reference sequence). This CDR3 is 13 amino acids long. V was trimmed by 0 bases and J by 7 bases, leaving 7 bases between them. Written as DNA, the CDR3 is TGTGCCAGTAGTATAGATCGCTACCAGCCCCAGCATTTT. Translation: CASSIDRYQPQHF.

This chain joins TRBV29-1 and TRBJ1-1, with D hard to call. Germline V gene lookup returns CDR1 SQVTM and CDR2 ANQGSEA. The CDR3 has 13 amino acids. V dropped 3 bases and J dropped 0 bases, with 8 bases sitting between them. CDR3 region: CSVEVGMNTEAFF. CDR3 nucleotides: TGCAGCGTTGAGGTCGGCATGAACACTGAAGCTTTCTTT.

The genes are TRBV29-1 and TRBJ2-1; D call uncertain. V was trimmed by 4 bases and J by 3 bases, leaving 4 bases between them. The CDR3 has 11 amino acids. Germline CDR1 and CDR2: SQVTM and ANQGSEA. In nucleotides, the CDR3 is TGCAGCGTTGGTAACTACAATGAGCAGTTCTTC. Translated, it gives CSVGNYNEQFF.

This clonotype has just a few counts. The chain uses TRBV20-1 and TRBJ2-7, with 15 bases that match TRBD2. This CDR3 contains 18 residues. V dropped 6 bases and J dropped 2; count of bases not matched to a gene: 14. Looked up from germline, CDR1 is DFQATT and CDR2 is SNEGSKA (reference sequence). CDR3: CSANRRTSGRARPYEQYF. The DNA of the CDR3 is TGCAGTGCCAACCGACGGACTAGCGGGAGGGCCAGGCCCTACGAGCAGTACTTC.

This sequence joins TRBV28 and TRBJ2-5; 13 nucleotides agree with TRBD2. Germline V gene sequence: CDR1 MDHEN, CDR2 SYDVKM. The CDR3 consists of 15 residues. With V trimmed by 7 bases and J by 4 bases, 6 bases remained unmatched. Here the CDR3 reads CASKTSGRVLETQYF. The CDR3 coding sequence is TGTGCCAGCAAAACTAGCGGGAGGGTTTTAGAGACCCAGTACTTC.

This chain connects TRBV29-1 to TRBJ2-3, with 7 bases fitting TRBD2. Germline lookup yields CDR1 SQVTM and CDR2 ANQGSEA. The CDR3 totals 16 residues. Trimming took 5 bases from V and 1 from J; bases not matched to a gene: 12. CDR3 protein: CSVPAGLVDRTDTQYF. In DNA form, the CDR3 reads TGCAGCGTTCCCGCAGGACTAGTAGATCGCACAGATACGCAGTATTTT.

This clonotype was seen a handful of times. The chain employs TRBV7-2 and TRBJ1-6; maybe TRBD1 (6 bases). The CDR3 totals 15 residues. The V end lost 2 bases, the J end lost 6 bases, and 11 bases lay between the germline ends. Germline V CDR1 and CDR2: SGHTA, FQGNSA. CDR3 amino acids: CASSLNTGSNSPLHF. The CDR3 DNA follows: TGTGCCAGCAGCTTAAACACAGGGAGTAATTCACCCCTCCACTTT.

V and J are TRBV15 and TRBJ1-4; D gene uncertain. V shed 2 bases and J shed 2 bases, with 6 bases lying between them. The CDR3 has 14 amino acids. Germline values: CDR1 LNHNV, CDR2 YYDKDF (reference sequence). The CDR3 DNA is TGTGCCACCAGCAGACAGGCCACTAATGAAAAACTGTTTTTT. Translated: CATSRQATNEKLFF.